A selection of T cell receptor beta chains follows, all from one sample in a study of T cell repertoires in cytomegalovirus infection. TCRdb re-called the reads with MiXCR, one entry per CDR3 protein. The sample includes around 240,000 distinct CDR3 sequences, approximately 24% seen only once; the top ten take about 20%. The specimen was CD8+ T cells from PBMCs. Receptors originate from a human donor in good health (CMV status not recorded). Some clones in this sample may be carry-over from other donors' samples. The CDR3 runs from the conserved cysteine through the conserved F or W. The D gene is left open where the match is weak. Part of the rows lack a size; the others show once, few, many or a class for expanded clones.

d_call	v_call	j_call	clone_size	cdr3_aa	cdr3_nt
.	TRBV14	TRBJ2-2	few	CASSQETSTNTGELFF	TGTGCCAGCAGCCAAGAAACTAGCACTAACACCGGGGAGCTGTTTTTT
.	TRBV12-3/TRBV12-4	TRBJ1-2	few	CASHSGGGYTF	TGTGCCAGCCACTCGGGGGGGGGCTACACCTTC
.	TRBV7-2	TRBJ2-7	many	CASSLGLNEQYF	TGTGCCAGCAGCTTAGGGTTGAACGAGCAGTACTTC
.	TRBV15	TRBJ2-1	few	CATSRDTRPYNEQFF	TGTGCCACCAGCAGAGATACGAGACCGTACAATGAGCAGTTCTTC
.	TRBV6-1	TRBJ2-3	few	CASSITGFPGTDTQYF	TGTGCCAGCAGTATAACAGGGTTCCCAGGCACAGATACGCAGTATTTT
.	TRBV6-6	TRBJ2-2	.	CASSGVGIGELFF	TGTGCCAGCAGTGGTGTTGGTATCGGGGAGCTGTTTTTT
.	TRBV28	TRBJ2-2	.	CASSLPPGELFF	TGTGCCAGCAGTTTACCCCCCGGGGAGCTGTTTTTT
TRBD2	TRBV7-2	TRBJ2-1	many	CASSLETLAGVSYNEQFF	TGTGCCAGCAGCTTAGAAACACTAGCGGGGGTCTCCTACAATGAGCAGTTCTTC
.	TRBV6-2/TRBV6-3	TRBJ2-4	.	CASSRSAGSGPVDIQYF	TGTGCCAGCAGTCGATCCGCCGGTAGCGGACCTGTAGACATTCAGTACTTC
.	TRBV7-8	TRBJ2-7	many	CASSLETVSTYEQYF	TGTGCCAGCAGCTTAGAAACGGTTTCAACCTACGAGCAGTACTTC
TRBD2	TRBV28	TRBJ2-1	.	CARKGGTSGRNEQFF	TGTGCCAGAAAGGGCGGGACTAGCGGGAGGAATGAGCAGTTCTTC
TRBD1	TRBV5-4	TRBJ2-7	.	CASSLPTGIGNEQYF	TGTGCCAGCAGCCTCCCGACAGGGATCGGCAACGAGCAGTACTTC
TRBD1	TRBV11-1	TRBJ2-7	few	CASSLRRGTGSSYEQYF	TGTGCCAGCAGCCTAAGGAGAGGGACAGGGAGTTCCTACGAGCAGTACTTC
TRBD1	TRBV11-2	TRBJ2-1	.	CASSLSGNRGEQFF	TGTGCCAGCAGCCTTAGTGGGAACAGGGGTGAGCAGTTCTTC
.	TRBV7-6	TRBJ1-3	many	CASTNSGLWGNTIYF	TGTGCCAGCACAAATTCAGGGCTTTGGGGAAACACCATATATTTT
.	TRBV5-1	TRBJ2-7	few	CASSLARGDPWMESNSYEQYF	TGCGCCAGCAGCTTGGCCAGGGGGGACCCTTGGATGGAGTCCAACTCCTACGAGCAGTACTTC
TRBD1	TRBV20-1	TRBJ2-1	.	CSAASRDRVHNEQFF	TGCAGTGCGGCAAGCCGGGACAGGGTTCACAATGAGCAGTTCTTC
TRBD1	TRBV2	TRBJ2-2	few	CASSPQGAGLGTGELFF	TGTGCCAGCAGCCCACAGGGGGCAGGATTGGGCACCGGGGAGCTGTTTTTT
TRBD2	TRBV10-3	TRBJ2-1	once	CAIRLAGGLSNEQFF	TGTGCCATCAGACTAGCGGGGGGCCTCTCCAATGAGCAGTTCTTC
TRBD2	TRBV2	TRBJ2-3	many	CASSVLAGDTQYF	TGTGCCAGCAGTGTTCTAGCGGGAGATACGCAGTATTTT
.	TRBV12-3/TRBV12-4	TRBJ2-2	many	CASSIPGRGTGELFF	TGTGCCAGCAGTATACCGGGACGGGGAACCGGGGAGCTGTTTTTT
.	TRBV28	TRBJ2-7	medium-sized	CASSLDDYEQYF	TGTGCCAGCAGCCTAGACGACTACGAGCAGTACTTC
TRBD1	TRBV7-9	TRBJ1-2	many	CASSLAYRDREDGYTF	TGTGCCAGCAGCTTAGCTTATAGGGACAGGGAGGATGGCTACACCTTC
.	TRBV6-5	TRBJ2-2	few	CASSSLGELFF	TGTGCCAGCAGTTCCCTGGGGGAGCTGTTTTTT
.	TRBV28	TRBJ2-3	many	CASSTDTQYF	TGTGCCAGCAGCACAGATACGCAGTATTTT
.	TRBV2	TRBJ2-1	few	CASSFSGEQFF	TGTGCCAGCAGTTTTAGTGGTGAGCAGTTCTTC
.	TRBV7-9	TRBJ2-1	few	CASSLGVWEQFF	TGTGCCAGCAGCTTAGGGGTTTGGGAGCAGTTCTTC
TRBD2	TRBV29-1	TRBJ2-1	few	CSVERRGGSDEQFF	TGCAGCGTTGAAAGGCGCGGGGGGAGCGATGAGCAGTTCTTC
TRBD2	TRBV7-8	TRBJ2-7	many	CASSSFSGGLSYEQYF	TGTGCCAGCAGCTCATTTAGCGGGGGCCTCTCCTACGAGCAGTACTTC
.	TRBV7-8	TRBJ1-1	.	CASSLALDGMNTEAFF	TGTGCCAGCAGCTTAGCGTTGGACGGTATGAACACTGAAGCTTTCTTT
.	TRBV28	TRBJ1-1	.	CASSDPAEAFF	TGTGCCAGCAGCGACCCCGCTGAAGCTTTCTTT
TRBD1	TRBV7-8	TRBJ2-7	.	CASSLGPTGASYEQYF	TGTGCCAGCAGCCTAGGACCGACAGGGGCGTCCTACGAGCAGTACTTC
.	TRBV6-5	TRBJ2-1	many	CASRPTGYALDEQFF	TGTGCCAGCAGACCCACAGGGTACGCTTTGGATGAGCAGTTCTTC
.	TRBV7-3	TRBJ2-3	.	CASGGGTDTQYF	TGTGCCAGCGGGGGCGGGACAGATACGCAGTATTTT
.	TRBV10-3	TRBJ2-5	.	CAISPRGVETQYF	TGTGCCATCAGTCCCCGAGGGGTAGAGACCCAGTACTTC
TRBD1	TRBV11-2	TRBJ2-1	many	CASSRTGNEQFF	TGTGCCAGCAGTAGGACAGGGAATGAGCAGTTCTTC
.	TRBV7-8	TRBJ1-4	many	CASSEGIGEKLFF	TGTGCCAGCAGCGAAGGGATCGGTGAAAAACTGTTTTTT
.	TRBV28	TRBJ1-2	.	CASSVTENYGYTF	TGTGCCAGCAGCGTTACAGAGAACTATGGCTACACCTTC
.	TRBV12-3/TRBV12-4	TRBJ2-1	.	CASTNPDYGSNEQFF	TGTGCCAGCACTAACCCGGACTACGGGTCGAATGAGCAGTTCTTC
.	TRBV28	TRBJ2-3	.	CASSDPGAGGDTQYF	TGTGCCAGCAGTGACCCCGGGGCTGGAGGCGATACGCAGTATTTT
.	TRBV20-1	TRBJ1-5	few	CSASVGAQPQHF	TGCAGTGCTAGTGTGGGTGCACAGCCCCAGCATTTT
.	TRBV19	TRBJ1-1	.	CASSSKNAGRGTEAFF	TGTGCCAGTAGCTCAAAAAATGCGGGGAGGGGAACTGAAGCTTTCTTT
.	TRBV12-3/TRBV12-4	TRBJ2-7	few	CASSLTTSREQYF	TGTGCCAGCAGTTTAACTACTTCTCGGGAGCAGTACTTC
.	TRBV6-5	TRBJ2-3	once	CANSPDVPLLDTQYF	TGTGCCAACAGTCCCGACGTTCCCCTATTAGATACGCAGTATTTT
.	TRBV7-2	TRBJ1-1	many	CASSLGGITEAFF	TGTGCCAGCAGCTTAGGAGGGATCACTGAAGCTTTCTTT
.	TRBV5-1	TRBJ2-7	.	CASSLAPQYYEQYF	TGCGCCAGCAGCTTGGCCCCACAGTACTACGAGCAGTACTTC
TRBD2	TRBV12-3/TRBV12-4	TRBJ2-4	few	CASSISGGAQNIQYF	TGTGCCAGTTCGATTAGCGGGGGGGCACAGAACATTCAGTACTTC